This paragraph covers one TCR beta chain sequence. This clone was counted only a few times. Its antigen target is currently unknown. Per-base qualities were not stored, and no clone one base away is much larger. This entry comes from a study of somatic mutations in cytotoxic T cells in rheumatoid arthritis (dated by TCRdb to 2016 to 2017). Concerning the study at large: Before any treatment started and right after they were diagnosed, patients gave peripheral blood samples (roughly 31 ml EDTA). Some V beta antibody-stained T-cell populations were flow-sorted on a FACSAria II or Sony SH800 at nearly 100% purity, and sorted V beta1+ cells also underwent TCRB sequencing. Whether expanded CD8+ T-cell clones in untreated, newly diagnosed rheumatoid arthritis carry somatic mutations was the study question, and clonality was characterized with TCRB deep sequencing. For 65 rheumatoid arthritis patients and fewer than 25 healthy controls, TCRB deep sequencing was carried out. Patients and controls did not essentially differ in median age, which was nearly identical between the groups.

CD4+ and CD8+ cells were isolated by positive magnetic bead selection on an AutoMACS, and purity was checked by flow cytometry. After a first flow cytometry screen using a TCR V beta antibody panel, clonal expansions were characterized through TCRB deep sequencing of sorted CD8+ fractions. Ficoll-Paque PLUS density gradient separation was used to isolate peripheral blood mononuclear cells. DNA was extracted from CD4-enriched, CD8-enriched or PBMC samples with Nucleospin Tissue or Tissue XS kits and quantified with a Qubit 2.0 fluorometer. Taken from the germline V gene (reference sequence), the CDR1 and CDR2 loops are SEHNR and FQNEAQ. Spanning cysteine to phenylalanine, the CDR3 consists of 12 amino acids. Solely the CDR3 DNA is kept, with 36 bases framed from the first base. V drops 3 bases and J drops 8 bases, leaving 10 bases in between. Beyond this particular receptor, the publication reports: In about an eighth of the 65 patients, more than 20% of CD8+ cells belonged to the largest CD8+ clone, while several identical CD8+ TCRB sequences were shared between blood and synovial fluid. CD8+ T-cell clonality in rheumatoid arthritis patients was not significantly different from that in age-matched healthy controls. The slight underrepresentation of TRBV07 in patients was not corrected for multiple comparisons. CD8+ clonality increased with age in patients (Spearman r ≈ 0.49) but not in healthy controls. Viral specificity could not be ruled out by absence from virus-specific databases, and the antigen targets of the expanded CD8+ clones remained unknown.

Genomic DNA underwent TCRB CDR3 sequencing using the immunoSEQ assay. In the paper's pipeline: Patient CD8+ clones larger than 1% were compared against published virus-specific TCRB sequences, and only a few matched. The analyses included only productive TCRB rearrangements. Defining a clone by its unique TCRB CDR3 sequence, the study calculated clonality as a productive clonality index derived from Shannon entropy. To calculate repertoire overlap between two samples, the template counts of each clone were considered relative to each sample's total templates. V-gene usage measured by flow cytometry correlated with TCRB sequencing V-gene usage, with a Spearman r of less than 0.65. The table comes from immuneACCESS by way of TCRdb, which keeps in-frame sequences with V and J called. Part of the clones is missing from these tables; in studies checked, under half for an unresolved V gene and the rest for unknown reasons. The V and J calls and clone size are taken from that table; D and trimming were inferred from the DNA. The sample profile shows more than 4,500 clones; nearly 85% of them were found once. The top ten clonotypes cover 47% of the sample.

The V and J segments used are TRBV7-9 and TRBJ1-2; the D gene is not confidently resolved. This clonotype was obtained from a woman between 50 and 59 years old with rheumatoid arthritis. Source material: CD8+ T cells sorted from blood. Here is the DNA: TGTGCCAGCAGCTTCTCATCCGGGGGCTACACCTTC. It is translated as CASSFSSGGYTF.